This T cell receptor beta chain came from a study of blood T cell repertoires in COVID-19. Study overall: From the United States, Italy and Spain came samples of acute and convalescent COVID-19.

Losses at the gene ends were 0 bases for V and 3 bases for J; bases not matched to a gene: 6. CDR1 is LGHNT and CDR2 is FRNRAP in the germline V gene. The CDR3 is 17 residues long. Clones were sequenced by immunoSEQ multiplex PCR, and TCRdb holds only the in-frame ones, with some missing. Of about 150,000 clones listed, about 86% are singletons. This TCR was sampled from a man between 50 and 59 years old with active or convalescent COVID-19. The source material was peripheral blood. This sequence joins TRBV12-5 and TRBJ2-2; 8 bases map to TRBD2. The CDR3 spells CASGLVMTGGYTGELFF. CDR3 DNA sequence: TGTGCTAGTGGTTTGGTAATGACGGGAGGGTACACCGGGGAGCTGTTTTTT.